This T cell receptor (beta chain) was recorded in a study of shared clonotypes between healthy human individuals. Study overall: Used for every donor were three CD4 naive, three CD4 memory, two CD8 naive and one CD8 memory plate.

Broader study findings: Clonotype sharing among the donors was expected to vary with sequencing depth. As a rule, naive subsets had a larger estimated richness than memory subsets.

A remark on this clone: Its target is unknown. Other DNA sequences in this sample translate to the same CDR3.

Investigators spread the genomic DNA of each subset evenly over several immunoSEQ plates. The assay was immunoSEQ multiplex PCR, and TCRdb's table has in-frame clones only and misses some. The sample has millions of clones; 90% to 95% are singletons. V gave up 1 base and J gave up 3 bases, with 7 bases separating them. CDR1 is SGHRS and CDR2 is YFSETQ in the germline V gene. The CDR3 covers 14 residues. The rearrangement links TRBV5-1 to TRBJ2-2, with D uncertain. The sequence was obtained from a man aged 18-30 years in good health. The sample taken for sequencing was naive CD4+ T cells sorted from blood. Noted subset: CD45RA+ positively selected. This chain's CDR3 is CASSLPRDTGELFF. The CDR3 coding sequence is TGCGCCAGCAGCTTGCCCCGGGACACCGGGGAGCTGTTTTTT.